A selection of T cell receptor beta chains follows, all from one sample in a study of T-cell memory formation after mild COVID-19. TCRdb analysed the 5' RACE reads with MiXCR anew, one entry per CDR3 protein. The table shows hundreds of thousands of distinct CDR3 sequences, with around a quarter occurring only once. Sample: PBMCs or a T cell subset sorted from them (not recorded which). The receptors stem from an adult woman who had mild COVID-19 (a few samples of this study predate the infection). Cell type and time point are not known. Each CDR3 is given with its conserved first and last residue. The D gene is left open where the match is weak. Rows may omit the clone size; those that give it use once, few, many or a size class.

CDR3aa	CDR3nt	abundance	d_gene	v_gene	j_gene
CASSYRGQGDEQYF	TGTGCCAGCAGTTACAGGGGACAGGGGGACGAGCAGTACTTC	-	TRBD1	TRBV6-5	TRBJ2-7
CASSLDFRGRVNYGYTF	TGTGCCAGCAGCTTAGATTTCCGGGGGCGAGTAAACTATGGCTACACCTTC	-	-	TRBV7-6	TRBJ1-2
CASSVGAGQGINEQFF	TGTGCCAGCAGCGTAGGTGCGGGACAGGGGATCAATGAGCAGTTCTTC	-	TRBD1	TRBV9	TRBJ2-1
CASRRGSYNEQFF	TGTGCCAGCCGGCGGGGGAGCTACAATGAGCAGTTCTTC	few	TRBD2	TRBV12-3/TRBV12-4	TRBJ2-1
CASSPDNTMNTEAFF	TGTGCCAGCAGCCCGGACAATACAATGAACACTGAAGCTTTCTTT	-	-	TRBV5-5	TRBJ1-1
CASRPGTPSWDTQYF	TGTGCCAGCAGGCCCGGGACGCCAAGTTGGGATACGCAGTATTTT	few	-	TRBV7-9	TRBJ2-3
CASSDTNRGPESSYNERFF	TGTGCCAGCAGTGACACTAACCGGGGCCCCGAAAGCTCCTACAATGAGCGGTTCTTC	-	-	TRBV6-4	TRBJ2-1
CASGQNEQFF	TGTGCCAGCGGGCAGAATGAGCAGTTCTTC	-	-	TRBV4-2	TRBJ2-1
CSAPGPDYGYTF	TGCAGTGCTCCCGGGCCCGACTATGGCTACACCTTC	-	-	TRBV20-1	TRBJ1-2
CASSIIGNQPQHF	TGTGCCAGTAGTATCATCGGTAATCAGCCCCAGCATTTT	-	-	TRBV19	TRBJ1-5